This is a list of T cell receptor beta chains from one sample in a study of T cells in Graves' hyperthyroidism and ophthalmopathy. TCRdb redid the calling of the multiplex PCR reads with MiXCR, one entry per CDR3 protein. The sample shows 650,000 to 700,000 distinct CDR3 sequences, 17% of them seen only once. The sequenced material came from blood. These receptors all stem from a man between 50 and 59 years old with Graves' hyperthyroidism. Both conserved end residues are part of each CDR3. D genes are given only for firm matches.

v_call: TRBV6-1
d_call: .
j_call: TRBJ2-4
cdr3_aa: CASSSMVLSIAKNIQYF

v_call: TRBV27
d_call: .
j_call: TRBJ2-5
cdr3_aa: CASSLLARSQETQYF

v_call: TRBV9
d_call: .
j_call: TRBJ1-1
cdr3_aa: CASSALQGLFTEAFF

v_call: TRBV19
d_call: TRBD2
j_call: TRBJ2-3
cdr3_aa: CASKGLAGGPKTDTQYF

v_call: TRBV30
d_call: .
j_call: TRBJ2-7
cdr3_aa: CACRGERDEQYF

v_call: TRBV20-1
d_call: .
j_call: TRBJ2-5
cdr3_aa: CSASRGMETQYF

v_call: TRBV20-1
d_call: TRBD1
j_call: TRBJ1-2
cdr3_aa: CSARAGGDYGYTF

v_call: TRBV4-3
d_call: TRBD1
j_call: TRBJ1-2
cdr3_aa: CASSQVLKDRTNYGYTF

v_call: TRBV19
d_call: .
j_call: TRBJ1-1
cdr3_aa: CASRRDGWGTEAFF

v_call: TRBV10-3
d_call: TRBD1
j_call: TRBJ2-1
cdr3_aa: CAISLTDRVNEQFF

v_call: TRBV29-1
d_call: .
j_call: TRBJ2-1
cdr3_aa: CSVEEGTRGSSGTYNEQFF

v_call: TRBV29-1
d_call: .
j_call: TRBJ1-4
cdr3_aa: CSVEDPPMKLFF

v_call: TRBV3-1
d_call: TRBD1
j_call: TRBJ1-4
cdr3_aa: CASSQDQTGQWEKLFF

v_call: TRBV28
d_call: .
j_call: TRBJ2-4
cdr3_aa: CASRGLLRENIQYF

v_call: TRBV7-9
d_call: TRBD1
j_call: TRBJ1-4
cdr3_aa: CASRSGQELANEKLFF

v_call: TRBV19
d_call: TRBD1
j_call: TRBJ2-1
cdr3_aa: CASRRDSSYNEQFF

v_call: TRBV2
d_call: .
j_call: TRBJ2-1
cdr3_aa: CASSDVTAYNEQFF

v_call: TRBV6-2/TRBV6-3
d_call: .
j_call: TRBJ2-7
cdr3_aa: CASSYAPLAGGTYEQYF

v_call: TRBV2
d_call: .
j_call: TRBJ1-1
cdr3_aa: CARSRGQKSTEAFF

v_call: TRBV18
d_call: .
j_call: TRBJ2-5
cdr3_aa: CASSPPTRTQETQYF

v_call: TRBV20-1
d_call: TRBD2
j_call: TRBJ2-7
cdr3_aa: CSARDTLAASEQYF

v_call: TRBV28
d_call: TRBD1
j_call: TRBJ1-2
cdr3_aa: CASSGRDRGNGYTF

v_call: TRBV6-2/TRBV6-3
d_call: .
j_call: TRBJ2-3
cdr3_aa: CASSYSLADTQYF

v_call: TRBV9
d_call: .
j_call: TRBJ2-2
cdr3_aa: CASSVQGGLSLTGELFF

v_call: TRBV2
d_call: .
j_call: TRBJ1-1
cdr3_aa: CATHSWGRETEAFF

v_call: TRBV3-1
d_call: TRBD1
j_call: TRBJ2-7
cdr3_aa: CASSRTGGAPYEQYF

v_call: TRBV28
d_call: .
j_call: TRBJ1-3
cdr3_aa: CASSLSMNSGHTIYF

v_call: TRBV20-1
d_call: .
j_call: TRBJ2-5
cdr3_aa: CSAFGGQETQYF

v_call: TRBV18
d_call: TRBD1
j_call: TRBJ2-5
cdr3_aa: CASSLHPVQGETQYF

v_call: TRBV29-1
d_call: .
j_call: TRBJ2-4
cdr3_aa: CSVSGMISKNIQYF

v_call: TRBV5-1
d_call: TRBD1
j_call: TRBJ2-4
cdr3_aa: CASSGGDRLAKNIQYF

v_call: TRBV25-1
d_call: TRBD1
j_call: TRBJ2-1
cdr3_aa: CASRQGAMDEQFF

v_call: TRBV3-1
d_call: .
j_call: TRBJ2-5
cdr3_aa: CASTAYQETQYF